Listed below are T cell receptor beta chains from one sample, sequenced in a study of CD8+ T cells in alopecia areata. Libraries were prepared by immunoSEQ multiplex PCR; TCRdb keeps only in-frame clonotypes and omits some of them. The repertoire holds 150,000 or so clones, around 87% seen once, with roughly 15% in the top ten. The sample consisted of CD8+ T cells sorted from blood, taken at week 0. The origin of the receptors is a human donor with alopecia areata. Each CDR3 is given with its conserved first and last residue. Fields, in order: D gene, J gene, V gene, clone size, CDR3 DNA, CDR3 protein. A D gene is named only where the DNA matches it firmly. Where a row states a size, it is once, few, many or the class of an expanded clone; other rows omit it.

D gene: NA; J gene: TRBJ2-7; V gene: TRBV7-9; clone size: NA; CDR3 DNA: TGTGCCAGCAACGGCCCCGCGGGTGCCTACGAGCAGTACTTC; CDR3 protein: CASNGPAGAYEQYF
D gene: TRBD2; J gene: TRBJ2-1; V gene: TRBV29-1; clone size: NA; CDR3 DNA: TGCAGCGTTGAGGGACTAGCGGGAGTCCTTAGCTCCTACAATGAGCAGTTCTTC; CDR3 protein: CSVEGLAGVLSSYNEQFF
D gene: TRBD2; J gene: TRBJ2-3; V gene: TRBV11-2; clone size: few; CDR3 DNA: TGTGCCAGCACCAATGGGCAAGGCGGGAGTGCAGATACGCAGTATTTT; CDR3 protein: CASTNGQGGSADTQYF
D gene: TRBD1; J gene: TRBJ2-7; V gene: TRBV27; clone size: NA; CDR3 DNA: TGTGCCAGCAGAAGCAGTAAATGGACAGGGACGTCCTACGAGCAGTACTTC; CDR3 protein: CASRSSKWTGTSYEQYF
D gene: NA; J gene: TRBJ2-2; V gene: TRBV7-9; clone size: NA; CDR3 DNA: TGTGCCAGCAGCTTAGTTGTTCCCGGGGAGCTGTTTTTT; CDR3 protein: CASSLVVPGELFF
D gene: TRBD1; J gene: TRBJ1-5; V gene: TRBV30; clone size: NA; CDR3 DNA: TGTGCCTGGAGTGACGGACAGGGAGGTCAGCCCCAGCATTTT; CDR3 protein: CAWSDGQGGQPQHF
D gene: NA; J gene: TRBJ2-1; V gene: TRBV4-1; clone size: once; CDR3 DNA: TGCGCCAGCAGCCAAGGCGGCAGGAATGAGCAGTTCTTC; CDR3 protein: CASSQGGRNEQFF
D gene: NA; J gene: TRBJ1-1; V gene: TRBV27; clone size: NA; CDR3 DNA: TGTGCCAGCAGCAGGGCGGGGATGAACACTGAAGCTTTCTTT; CDR3 protein: CASSRAGMNTEAFF
D gene: NA; J gene: TRBJ1-1; V gene: TRBV27; clone size: NA; CDR3 DNA: TGTGCCAGCAGTTTATCGGCGCGGGTTGAAGCTTTCTTT; CDR3 protein: CASSLSARVEAFF
D gene: TRBD1; J gene: TRBJ2-7; V gene: TRBV7-2; clone size: NA; CDR3 DNA: TGTGCCAGCAGCTGGGGACAGGGGGTTCCCTACGAGCAGTACTTC; CDR3 protein: CASSWGQGVPYEQYF
D gene: NA; J gene: TRBJ2-1; V gene: TRBV5-1; clone size: NA; CDR3 DNA: TGCGCCAGCAGCTTGGGCGGCGGGCGGGCGTCGCAGTTCTTC; CDR3 protein: CASSLGGGRASQFF
D gene: NA; J gene: TRBJ2-1; V gene: TRBV9; clone size: NA; CDR3 DNA: TGTGCCAGCAGCGTACGCTACAATGAGCAGTTCTTC; CDR3 protein: CASSVRYNEQFF
D gene: NA; J gene: TRBJ2-7; V gene: TRBV4-1; clone size: NA; CDR3 DNA: TGCGCCAGCAGTTTCGGACGGGAGAACGAGCAGTACTTC; CDR3 protein: CASSFGRENEQYF
D gene: NA; J gene: TRBJ1-1; V gene: TRBV19; clone size: NA; CDR3 DNA: TGTGCCAGTAGAAAACAGGGGAACACTGAAGCTTTCTTT; CDR3 protein: CASRKQGNTEAFF
D gene: NA; J gene: TRBJ2-7; V gene: TRBV7-8; clone size: NA; CDR3 DNA: TGTGCCAGCAGCGCGGGGACGGGCCCCTACGAGCAGTACTTC; CDR3 protein: CASSAGTGPYEQYF
D gene: TRBD2; J gene: TRBJ2-7; V gene: TRBV7-9; clone size: NA; CDR3 DNA: TGTGCCAGCATCCCTATAGCGGGGGGGACCTACGAGCAGTACTTC; CDR3 protein: CASIPIAGGTYEQYF
D gene: NA; J gene: TRBJ2-3; V gene: TRBV29-1; clone size: NA; CDR3 DNA: TGCAGCGTTGAAGATCGTAAACTCCTAAGCACAGATACGCAGTATTTT; CDR3 protein: CSVEDRKLLSTDTQYF
D gene: NA; J gene: TRBJ2-7; V gene: TRBV11-3; clone size: once; CDR3 DNA: TGTGCCAGCAGCCCCGGCTCCGCCGGCGAGCAGTACTTC; CDR3 protein: CASSPGSAGEQYF
D gene: NA; J gene: TRBJ2-7; V gene: TRBV4-1; clone size: NA; CDR3 DNA: TGCGCCAGCAGCTCCCCCAGGTTCGAGCAGTACTTC; CDR3 protein: CASSSPRFEQYF
D gene: NA; J gene: TRBJ2-1; V gene: TRBV30; clone size: NA; CDR3 DNA: TGTGCCTGGAGTGTAACTAGGTTCGATGAGCAGTTCTTC; CDR3 protein: CAWSVTRFDEQFF
D gene: NA; J gene: TRBJ2-1; V gene: TRBV28; clone size: once; CDR3 DNA: TGTGCCAGCAGGTTAGACAGCCCCTCCTACAATGAGCAGTTCTTC; CDR3 protein: CASRLDSPSYNEQFF
D gene: NA; J gene: TRBJ2-7; V gene: TRBV2; clone size: NA; CDR3 DNA: TGTGCCAGCAGTGAGCGGCAGGGTATCTACGAGCAGTACTTC; CDR3 protein: CASSERQGIYEQYF
D gene: NA; J gene: TRBJ1-1; V gene: TRBV13; clone size: NA; CDR3 DNA: TGTGCCAGCAGCATCGGACAGAACACTGAAGCTTTCTTT; CDR3 protein: CASSIGQNTEAFF
D gene: NA; J gene: TRBJ2-4; V gene: TRBV6-6; clone size: NA; CDR3 DNA: TGTGCCAGCAGTTACCGGGACGTCACCCGGGGAAACATTCAGTACTTC; CDR3 protein: CASSYRDVTRGNIQYF
D gene: NA; J gene: TRBJ2-7; V gene: TRBV18; clone size: once; CDR3 DNA: TGTGCCAGCTCAGGTTCGGGGGCGAGTGAGCAGTACTTC; CDR3 protein: CASSGSGASEQYF
D gene: NA; J gene: TRBJ1-2; V gene: TRBV19; clone size: NA; CDR3 DNA: TGTGCCAGTTTGGGTACCTATGGCTACACCTTC; CDR3 protein: CASLGTYGYTF
D gene: TRBD1; J gene: TRBJ2-7; V gene: TRBV23-1; clone size: NA; CDR3 DNA: TGCGCCAGCAGTCCCCTCCAAACCAGGGACAGGGAGGGTGTCTACGAGCAGTACTTC; CDR3 protein: CASSPLQTRDREGVYEQYF
D gene: NA; J gene: TRBJ2-5; V gene: TRBV7-8; clone size: once; CDR3 DNA: TGTGCCAGCAGCCCCAGGGGGGGGGTCGAGACCCAGTACTTC; CDR3 protein: CASSPRGGVETQYF
D gene: NA; J gene: TRBJ2-3; V gene: TRBV9; clone size: NA; CDR3 DNA: TGTGCCAGCAGCCCAGAGAGCGATACGCAGTATTTT; CDR3 protein: CASSPESDTQYF
D gene: TRBD1; J gene: TRBJ2-7; V gene: TRBV5-4; clone size: once; CDR3 DNA: TGTGCCAGCAGCTCGATTCCGGGACAGGGGTACGAGCAGTACTTC; CDR3 protein: CASSSIPGQGYEQYF
D gene: TRBD1; J gene: TRBJ1-3; V gene: TRBV7-9; clone size: NA; CDR3 DNA: TGTGCCAGCAGCTCACACCGGGACAGGGGGCTCTTCTCTGGAAACACCATATATTTT; CDR3 protein: CASSSHRDRGLFSGNTIYF
D gene: NA; J gene: TRBJ1-1; V gene: TRBV29-1; clone size: NA; CDR3 DNA: TGCAGCGTTTTTTACAGGGACGATCTGAACACTGAAGCTTTCTTT; CDR3 protein: CSVFYRDDLNTEAFF
D gene: TRBD1; J gene: TRBJ2-3; V gene: TRBV11-2; clone size: NA; CDR3 DNA: TGTGCCAGCAGCTCCCCCGACAGGGTCGGTTCAGATACGCAGTATTTT; CDR3 protein: CASSSPDRVGSDTQYF
D gene: TRBD1; J gene: TRBJ2-1; V gene: TRBV6-6; clone size: NA; CDR3 DNA: TGTGCCAGCAGTCACGGACAGGGGCTCGACAATGAGCAGTTCTTC; CDR3 protein: CASSHGQGLDNEQFF
D gene: NA; J gene: TRBJ1-1; V gene: TRBV7-9; clone size: once; CDR3 DNA: TGTGCCAGCAGCTCTACATTTACCATAGAAGCTTTCTTT; CDR3 protein: CASSSTFTIEAFF
D gene: NA; J gene: TRBJ1-2; V gene: TRBV9; clone size: NA; CDR3 DNA: TGTGCCAGCAGCGGAGACAGGACATATGGCTACACCTTC; CDR3 protein: CASSGDRTYGYTF
D gene: TRBD1; J gene: TRBJ2-7; V gene: TRBV5-4; clone size: NA; CDR3 DNA: TGTGCCAGCAGCGCCCCGGGACAGGACTACGAGCAGTACTTC; CDR3 protein: CASSAPGQDYEQYF
D gene: TRBD1; J gene: TRBJ2-5; V gene: TRBV28; clone size: NA; CDR3 DNA: TGTGCCAGCAGACGGACAGGGGTGGAGACCCAGTACTTC; CDR3 protein: CASRRTGVETQYF
D gene: NA; J gene: TRBJ2-6; V gene: TRBV7-9; clone size: few; CDR3 DNA: TGTGCCAGCAGCTCTCGGGGGGCGCAGACTGGGGCCAACGTCCTGACTTTC; CDR3 protein: CASSSRGAQTGANVLTF
D gene: TRBD1; J gene: TRBJ1-1; V gene: TRBV27; clone size: NA; CDR3 DNA: TGTGCCAGCAGATATTCCGGGACAGGGACTGAAGCTTTCTTT; CDR3 protein: CASRYSGTGTEAFF
D gene: NA; J gene: TRBJ2-1; V gene: TRBV7-8; clone size: NA; CDR3 DNA: TGTGCCAGCAGCTCGGGTGTTTCAGGGGTTACGGATGAGCAGTTCTTC; CDR3 protein: CASSSGVSGVTDEQFF
D gene: NA; J gene: TRBJ2-2; V gene: TRBV7-3; clone size: NA; CDR3 DNA: TGTGCCAGCAGCGAATGGGGGGACCTTTCTAACACCGGGGAGCTGTTTTTT; CDR3 protein: CASSEWGDLSNTGELFF
D gene: NA; J gene: TRBJ2-3; V gene: TRBV11-2; clone size: NA; CDR3 DNA: TGTGCCAGCAGCTTCGTTCCCACAGATACGCAGTATTTT; CDR3 protein: CASSFVPTDTQYF
D gene: TRBD1; J gene: TRBJ2-5; V gene: TRBV10-2; clone size: NA; CDR3 DNA: TGCGCCAGCAGTGAGTCGATGACAGGGGGGAAAGAGACCCAGTACTTC; CDR3 protein: CASSESMTGGKETQYF
D gene: NA; J gene: TRBJ2-7; V gene: TRBV7-9; clone size: NA; CDR3 DNA: TGTGCCAGCAGCTTTCCGGGACTCCCCTACGAGCAGTACTTC; CDR3 protein: CASSFPGLPYEQYF
D gene: NA; J gene: TRBJ2-7; V gene: TRBV6-5; clone size: NA; CDR3 DNA: TGTGCCAGCAGCCGACGACAGCTTACCTACGAGCAGTACTTC; CDR3 protein: CASSRRQLTYEQYF
D gene: NA; J gene: TRBJ2-1; V gene: TRBV11-2; clone size: NA; CDR3 DNA: TGTGCCAGCACTAGGGGGTATGAGCAGTTCTTC; CDR3 protein: CASTRGYEQFF